This T cell receptor (beta chain) is drawn from a study of cytomegalovirus exposure and HLA in healthy donors. Germline V CDR1 and CDR2: SGHAT, FQNNGV. This CDR3 spans 16 amino acids. V shed 5 bases and J shed 0 bases, with 14 bases lying between them. Points from the study as a whole: The TCR clusters that emerged in the first cohort tended, a later analysis found, to co-occur in the 110 or so validation repertoires. Some public TCRs appeared in many individuals, while most sequences were rare. A list of roughly 180 TCR beta chains associated with cytomegalovirus was given.

A note on this clone: As yet, its antigen is unknown.

Assay: immunoSEQ multiplex PCR; the TCRdb copy retains only in-frame clones and omits some. The data contain over 200,000 clones, 88% of them singletons. The donors formed part of the approximately 120-subject validation cohort, distinct from the roughly 600-subject first cohort. The chain is built from TRBV11-2 and TRBJ2-1; no reliable D call. This clonotype was sampled from a woman aged 18-29 years in good health and CMV-seronegative. The sequencing sample was made of PBMCs. The CDR3 protein is CASSVDRRSSYNEQFF. CDR3 nucleotide sequence: TGTGCCAGCAGCGTCGATCGGAGAAGCTCCTACAATGAGCAGTTCTTC.